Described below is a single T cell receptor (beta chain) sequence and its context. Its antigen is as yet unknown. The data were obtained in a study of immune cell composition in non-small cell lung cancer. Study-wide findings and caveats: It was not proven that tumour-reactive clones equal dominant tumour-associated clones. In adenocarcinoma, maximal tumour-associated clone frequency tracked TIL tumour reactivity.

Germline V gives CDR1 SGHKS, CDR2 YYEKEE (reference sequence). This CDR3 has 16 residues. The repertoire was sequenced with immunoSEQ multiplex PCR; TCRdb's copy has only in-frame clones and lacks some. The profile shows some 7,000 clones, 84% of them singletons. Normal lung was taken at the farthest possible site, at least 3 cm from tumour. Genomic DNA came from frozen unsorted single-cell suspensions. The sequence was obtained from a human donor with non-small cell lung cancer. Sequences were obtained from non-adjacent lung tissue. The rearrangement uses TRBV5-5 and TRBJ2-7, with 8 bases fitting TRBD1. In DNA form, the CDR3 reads TGTGCAGCAGCCCAATCCGGGACAGGTAATCCTGGGGAGCAGTACTTC. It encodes CAAAQSGTGNPGEQYF.